The clone carrying this T cell receptor beta chain was observed a single time. Its target is not known. Germline-derived CDR1 and CDR2 are SQVTM and ANQGSEA. CDR3 length: 12 amino acids. The V segment lost 5 bases and the J segment 7 bases; nucleotides outside the gene matches: 5. The sample originates from a study of cytomegalovirus exposure and HLA in healthy donors. Whole-study findings and limits: An Asian-associated ancestry cluster reportedly showed fewer N-insertions than the approximately 660-donor mean in a later analysis. In an earlier analysis, about 87% or about 30%: the productive usage of most TCR beta V segments.

The PCR had 60 Vbeta and 13 Jbeta primers. Some clones are missing from TCRdb's copy, which holds only in-frame ones; the method was immunoSEQ multiplex PCR. This sample yields about 150,000 clones, of which around 68% are seen a single time; approximately 2.3% belongs to the top ten. This chain joins TRBV29-1 and TRBJ1-2; 9 bases match TRBD1. This TCR was recovered from a man aged 30-40 years in good health and CMV-seronegative. The specimen was PBMCs. The CDR3 DNA is TGCAGCGTTCCGGGACAGGGTGGTGGCTACACCTTC. It is translated as CSVPGQGGGYTF.